This TCR beta chain was recorded in a study of identical twins. Using its own MiXCR run on the 5' RACE reads, TCRdb lists one record per CDR3 protein. Of fewer than 500,000 distinct CDR3 sequences listed, 13% to 15% are singletons. The CDR3 is made up of 13 amino acids. CDR1 SNHLY and CDR2 FYNNEI come from the germline V gene. V shed 6 bases and J 2 bases; nucleotides not matched to a gene: 3. These records were also assigned to another study, of yellow fever vaccine responses in identical twins.

This receptor was obtained from a woman under 30 in good health. The specimen was CD4+ T cells sorted from blood. The chain carries TRBV2 and TRBJ2-7, with 8 bases identical to TRBD2. CDR3 region: CASSTGLAYEQYF. In DNA, the CDR3 is TGTGCCAGCAGCACGGGACTAGCCTACGAGCAGTACTTC.